The 28 T cell receptor beta chains below all came from one sample that was sequenced in a study of cytomegalovirus exposure and HLA in healthy donors. PCR was performed using 60 Vbeta and 13 Jbeta primers. Data came from immunoSEQ multiplex PCR; TCRdb stores just in-frame clones and leaves some out. The data contain roughly 160,000 clones, roughly 80% of them singletons. The sample consisted of PBMCs. Source of these receptors: a woman aged 25 to 39 in good health and CMV-seropositive.

J is TRBJ1-1 and V is TRBV10-3; 7 bases fit TRBD1. This CDR3 contains 16 residues. J was trimmed by 4 bases and V by 11 bases; bases with no gene match: 19. Germline V gives CDR1 ENHRY, CDR2 SYGVKD. CDR3 bases: TGTGCCGCACACAAGGGCGACAGGGAAGTTGGCACTGAAGCTTTCTTT. It yields the protein CAAHKGDREVGTEAFF.

The genes are TRBV7-2 and TRBJ2-7; the match to TRBD2 covers 8 bases. With 4 bases clipped from V and 1 base from J, the junction kept 3 bases outside the gene matches. Germline-derived CDR1 and CDR2 are SGHTA and FQGNSA. The CDR3 is 14 residues long. CDR3 loop: CASSSGLGSYEQYF. CDR3 sequence (DNA): TGTGCCAGCAGCTCGGGACTAGGGTCCTACGAGCAGTACTTC.

The DNA for the CDR3 is TGTGCCAGTAGTAAGGAGACAGGGAGAAACTATGGCTACACCTTC. Its protein product is CASSKETGRNYGYTF. The rearrangement links TRBV19 to TRBJ1-2; 7 positions agree with TRBD1. CDR1 is LNHDA, CDR2 SQIVND, per germline (reference sequence). J gave up 2 bases and V 4 bases, and 7 bases lay outside the gene matches. This CDR3 contains 15 residues.

CDR3 protein: CASSPRDRPEAGYTF. CDR3 DNA: TGTGCCAGCTCACCTAGGGACAGGCCAGAAGCTGGCTACACCTTC. V usage is TRBV18 and J usage is TRBJ1-2; TRBD1 matches at 8 bases. CDR1 is KGHSH, CDR2 LQKENI, per germline. CDR3 length equals 15 residues. Trimming cost V 3 bases and J 7 bases; bases outside gene matches: 10.

This clone has a single count. This chain links TRBV15 with TRBJ2-3, with 10 bases aligning to TRBD2. This CDR3 contains 17 residues. Unmatched junction bases numbered 14, after V lost 5 bases and J lost 6 bases. Germline loops: CDR1 LNHNV, CDR2 YYDKDF (reference sequence). CDR3 bases: TGTGCCACCAGCGACGGTGGGGCTAGCGGGAGCCCGGATACGCAGTATTTT. Residues: CATSDGGASGSPDTQYF.

This chain connects TRBV7-2 to TRBJ2-1; D call uncertain. The length of the CDR3 is 13 residues. Germline V gene sequence: CDR1 SGHTA, CDR2 FQGNSA. The V and J ends lost 5 bases and 0 bases respectively, with 5 bases between them. CDR3 coding DNA: TGTGCCAGCAGCACTAACTCCTACAATGAGCAGTTCTTC. Translating gives CASSTNSYNEQFF.

The CDR3 coding sequence is TGTGCCAGCAGTTTCCCAGGGCCCTTGAAGAACACTGAAGCTTTCTTT. Its translation is CASSFPGPLKNTEAFF. The chain recombines TRBV28 with TRBJ1-1; the D gene is possibly TRBD1 (5 bases). This CDR3 spans 16 amino acids. Trimming removed 3 bases at V and 1 base at J, with 15 bases between. Germline CDR1 reads MDHEN; CDR2 reads SYDVKM.

The chain joins TRBV6-1 to TRBJ2-3; 7 bases align to TRBD1. The V segment lost 8 bases and the J segment 0 bases; nucleotides outside the gene matches: 8. Germline CDR1 is MNHNS and CDR2 is SASEGT. This CDR3 spans 15 amino acids. The CDR3 nucleotides are TGTGCCAGCGGATTGACAGGGTCTAGCACAGATACGCAGTATTTT. It specifies CASGLTGSSTDTQYF.

This clone has only one observation. V gene TRBV28 combines with J gene TRBJ2-5; 10 bases line up with TRBD2. Judging by the DNA end, TRBJ2-7 fits better; the J call may be wrong. Germline lookup yields CDR1 MDHEN and CDR2 SYDVKM. The CDR3 runs 14 residues. The CDR3 sequence is CASQRGGGQYEQYF. CDR3 nucleotides: TGTGCCAGCCAGCGGGGGGGCGGTCAGTACGAGCAGTACTTC.

The chain links TRBV15 to TRBJ1-5; D unresolved. Per germline, CDR1 LNHNV and CDR2 YYDKDF (reference sequence). The CDR3 covers 15 residues. Deletions cut 4 bases from V and 0 bases from J, with 10 bases between. CDR3 nucleotides: TGTGCCACCAGCAAACGAGGAAGTAGCAATCAGCCCCAGCATTTT. This sequence encodes CATSKRGSSNQPQHF.

The J gene is TRBJ1-1, the V gene TRBV6-6; D gene unclear. CDR1 and CDR2 (germline): MNHNY, SVGAGI (reference sequence). Trimming left V 0 bases short and J 8 bases short, with 10 bases between. The CDR3 totals 13 residues. The CDR3 coding sequence is TGTGCCAGCAGTTACTCGTCACACCCCGAAGCTTTCTTT. Residues: CASSYSSHPEAFF.

V and J are TRBV6-5 and TRBJ2-1; 8 nucleotides line up with TRBD2. The V and J ends lost 7 bases and 2 bases, in that order; junction bases with no gene match: 4. CDR3 length: 14 amino acids. Germline V gene sequence: CDR1 MNHEY, CDR2 SVGAGI. DNA of the CDR3: TGTGCCAGCACCGCGGGGGGACCCTACAATGAGCAGTTCTTC. It translates to CASTAGGPYNEQFF.

The chain joins TRBV6-6 to TRBJ2-7; maybe TRBD2 (5 bases). The CDR3 sequence is 13 residues long. Germline V gives CDR1 MNHNY, CDR2 SVGAGI (reference sequence). The V end was cut by 4 bases, the J end by 5 bases, with 12 bases between. CDR3 in amino acids: CASSLIRSDEQYF. The CDR3 bases are TGTGCCAGCAGTTTAATCCGTAGCGACGAGCAGTACTTC.

In its sample, this clone was seen a few times. This chain uses TRBV5-1 with TRBJ2-5; 11 nucleotides line up with TRBD2. Germline CDR1 and CDR2: SGHRS and YFSETQ. The CDR3 consists of 15 residues. The V and J ends lost 4 bases and 4 bases, in that order; junction bases with no gene match: 6. DNA of the CDR3: TGCGCCAGCAGCCGTAGCGGGGGGGCCCTAGAGACCCAGTACTTC. It specifies CASSRSGGALETQYF.

This chain joins TRBV28 and TRBJ2-7, with unresolved D. V lost 1 base and J lost 6, with 13 bases in between. The length of the CDR3 is 14 residues. Per the germline V gene, CDR1 is MDHEN and CDR2 is SYDVKM. The CDR3 here is CASSLFAAVGEQYF. CDR3 sequence (DNA): TGTGCCAGCAGTTTATTCGCGGCGGTAGGCGAGCAGTACTTC.

This clone occurred a few times. The chain carries TRBV6-6 and TRBJ1-5; D not certain. Trimming left V 6 bases short and J 3 bases short, with 12 bases between. The CDR3 totals 14 residues. Germline CDR1 is MNHNY and CDR2 is SVGAGI (reference sequence). CDR3 loop: CASRNGPINQPQHF. As DNA, the CDR3 is TGTGCCAGCAGAAATGGCCCCATCAATCAGCCCCAGCATTTT.

The chain links TRBV21-1 to TRBJ2-4; TRBD1 reflects the table's D call only, with no check against the DNA. TRBV21-1 is assigned pseudogene status. The CDR3 has 13 amino acids. For the CDR3, the DNA is TGTGCCAGCAGCCGGGACAGGGACAACATTCAGTACTTC. This encodes CASSRDRDNIQYF.

The chain couples TRBV7-9 to TRBJ2-7; 8 positions agree with TRBD1. CDR1 SEHNR and CDR2 FQNEAQ come from the germline V gene (reference sequence). The CDR3 runs to 16 residues. After removal of 4 bases from V and 3 bases from J, the junction contained 11 bases not matched to a gene. CDR3 nucleotide sequence: TGTGCCAGCAGCTGGCCCCCGGGACAGGCGAACTACGAGCAGTACTTC. It yields the protein CASSWPPGQANYEQYF.

This clone was counted between two and nine times. The genes are TRBV28 and TRBJ1-6; 8 bases match TRBD1. The CDR3 runs 15 residues. Germline V gene sequence: CDR1 MDHEN, CDR2 SYDVKM. J gave up 7 bases and V 5 bases, and 7 bases lay outside the gene matches. The CDR3 bases are TGTGCCAGCAGTCCCCCCAGGGGGCCCAATTCACCCCTCCACTTT. Translating gives CASSPPRGPNSPLHF.

V is TRBV20-1 and J is TRBJ1-1, with D possibly matching TRBD1 (6 bases). The CDR3 is 11 amino acids. Germline V gene data show CDR1 as DFQATT and CDR2 as SNEGSKA (reference sequence). Trimming removed 8 bases from V and 11 bases from J, with 18 bases in between. CDR3 in amino acids: CSNRGGDEAFF. CDR3 DNA: TGCAGTAATAGAGGGGGAGACGAGGCTTTCTTT.

The chain employs TRBV10-3 and TRBJ2-7; 8 bases are shared with TRBD2. CDR1 is ENHRY and CDR2 is SYGVKD in the germline V gene. V was pared by 6 bases and J by 1 base, with 8 bases of the junction left unmatched. This CDR3 spans 15 amino acids. CDR3 bases: TGTGCCATCAGGGCTAGCGGGTCTGATTCCTACGAGCAGTACTTC. Translation gives CAIRASGSDSYEQYF.

V is TRBV4-2 and J is TRBJ2-1; maybe TRBD2 (5 bases). V was pared by 0 bases and J by 12 bases, with 18 bases between. The CDR3 spans 15 residues. Germline V CDR1 and CDR2: LGHNA, YNFKEQ. The CDR3 sequence: CASSQDNGEGRGQFF. DNA for the CDR3: TGTGCCAGCAGCCAAGATAACGGGGAAGGTCGGGGGCAGTTCTTC.

The rearrangement links TRBV7-2 to TRBJ1-5; D is unclear. Germline V lookup: CDR1 SGHTA, CDR2 FQGNSA. This CDR3 has 15 amino acids. V was shortened by 2 bases and J by 1 base, with 9 bases between the two germline ends. This chain's CDR3 is CASSLYPGSNQPQHF. In DNA form, the CDR3 reads TGTGCCAGCAGCTTATATCCAGGCAGCAATCAGCCCCAGCATTTT.

The chain couples TRBV7-2 to TRBJ2-7, with 7 bases lining up with TRBD1. The CDR3 contains 14 residues. CDR1 and CDR2 from the germline V gene are SGHTA and FQGNSA. V trimming: 3 bases; J trimming: 4 bases; junction bases outside the gene matches: 6. CDR3 region: CASSLPAQGYEQYF. The CDR3 DNA sequence: TGTGCCAGCAGCTTGCCTGCACAGGGGTACGAGCAGTACTTC. The complete variable domain, with remaining parts taken from reference TRBV7-2 and TRBJ2-7, reads GAGVSQSPSNKVTEKGKDVELRCDPISGHTALYWYRQSLGQGLEFLIYFQGNSAPDKSGLPSDRFSAERTGGSVSTLTIQRTQQEDSAVYLCASSLPAQGYEQYFGPGTRLTVT.

The CDR3 is CAIADSFNQPQHF. The DNA for the CDR3 is TGTGCCATTGCGGACAGCTTCAATCAGCCCCAGCATTTT. The V call is TRBV15, the J call TRBJ1-5, with D tentatively TRBD1 (6 bases). V lost 10 bases to trimming and J lost 3 bases, with 13 bases between them. CDR1 is LNHNV and CDR2 is YYDKDF in the germline V gene (reference sequence). This CDR3 contains 13 residues.

Comments on this clone: In the same sample, other DNA sequences code for this CDR3. The chain joins TRBV6-1 to TRBJ1-1; D might be TRBD1 (6 bases). The CDR3 has 13 residues. CDR1 and CDR2 (germline): MNHNS, SASEGT. V lost 7 bases, J lost 3 bases, and 12 bases lay in between. CDR3 DNA sequence: TGTGCCAGCACTACACAGGGCCACACTGAAGCTTTCTTT. Protein: CASTTQGHTEAFF.

Concerning this clone: At one of its ends the junction is not consistent with the germline gene, which may arise from a read error. Other DNA sequences in the sample encode the same CDR3. V gene TRBV6-4 combines with J gene TRBJ1-5, with D hard to call. The CDR3 loop spans 15 amino acids. Per the germline V gene, CDR1 is MRHNA and CDR2 is SNTAGT. The CDR3 loop reads CASSVTGEGNQPQHF. DNA of the CDR3: TGTGCCAGCAGTGTCACTGGGGAGGGCAATCAGCCTCAGCATTTT.

The chain carries TRBV29-1 and TRBJ1-1, with 7 bases lining up with TRBD1. Germline loops: CDR1 SQVTM, CDR2 ANQGSEA. The V segment lost 5 bases and the J segment 5 bases; nucleotides outside the gene matches: 2. The CDR3 totals 11 residues. In nucleotides, the CDR3 is TGCAGCGTTTCACAGGGGACTGAAGCTTTCTTT. It encodes CSVSQGTEAFF.